This entry features one TCR beta chain sequence. Its antigen is unknown. The CDR3 consists of 15 residues. V was trimmed by 5 bases and J by 1 base, leaving 14 bases between them. Per the germline V gene, CDR1 is SGHVS and CDR2 is FQNEAQ. This entry is derived from a study of cytomegalovirus exposure and HLA in healthy donors. Broader study findings: Most subjects' HLA-A and HLA-B alleles were reportedly predicted from TCR beta sequences. In a later analysis, several top co-occurrence clusters appeared linked to parvovirus B19, influenza, CMV and Epstein-Barr virus. Trimming of TCR beta V- and J-genes showed a link, identified in a later analysis, to a missense DCLRE1C variant.

PCR was performed using 60 Vbeta and 13 Jbeta primers. Assay: immunoSEQ multiplex PCR; the TCRdb copy retains only in-frame clones and omits some. Found here are under 200,000 clones, approximately 80% of them singletons; the top ten hold 2% to 2.5%. This sequence originates from a man in his 60s in good health and CMV-seronegative. V usage is TRBV7-8 and J usage is TRBJ2-5, with a weak D call TRBD2 (6 bases). Sequenced material: PBMCs. The CDR3 sequence: CASSPLGGRQETQYF. CDR3 bases: TGTGCCAGCAGCCCCCTGGGGGGTCGCCAAGAGACCCAGTACTTC.